The 5 T cell receptor beta chains below were found in one sample sequenced in a study of lymphopenia after photon versus proton radiotherapy. TCRdb keeps only in-frame clones here, not all; method: immunoSEQ multiplex PCR. The sample has tens of thousands of clones; 83% are singletons. Sequencing was performed on peripheral blood, taken from a patient treated with photon-based radiotherapy. These receptors all stem from a man aged 50-60 years with gastric cancer.

The chain recombines TRBV7-9 with TRBJ2-5; 14 bases map to TRBD2. The V segment lost 5 bases and the J segment 3 bases; nucleotides outside the gene matches: 2. The CDR3 sequence is 15 residues long. The V gene's germline CDR1 is SEHNR and CDR2 FQNEAQ (reference sequence). CDR3: CASSGGLAGEETQYF. CDR3 nucleotides: TGTGCCAGCAGCGGGGGACTAGCGGGAGAAGAGACCCAGTACTTC. Filled out from reference TRBV7-9 and TRBJ2-5, the complete variable domain reads DTGVSQNPRHKITKRGQNVTFRCDPISEHNRLYWYRQTLGQGPEFLTYFQNEAQLEKSRLLSDRFSAERPKGSFSTLEIQRTEQGDSAMYLCASSGGLAGEETQYFGPGTRLLVL.

This clone ranks as medium-sized. Other DNA sequences from this sample encode an identical CDR3 as well. V usage is TRBV5-1 and J usage is TRBJ2-7, with TRBD1 identical over 7 bases. The CDR3 is 16 amino acids. Germline CDR1 is SGHRS and CDR2 is YFSETQ. J gave up 0 bases and V 0 bases, and 6 bases lay outside the gene matches. CDR3 DNA: TGCGCCAGCAGCTTGGGACACCGGGACAGCTCCTACGAGCAGTACTTC. Translated: CASSLGHRDSSYEQYF.

V usage is TRBV2 and J usage is TRBJ1-1, with 8 bases lining up with TRBD1. Per the germline V gene, CDR1 is SNHLY and CDR2 is FYNNEI. The CDR3 spans 14 residues. V was clipped by 3 bases and J by 3 bases; unmatched bases: 3. CDR3 residues: CASSDGTGYTEAFF. CDR3 sequence (DNA): TGTGCCAGCAGTGATGGGACAGGTTACACTGAAGCTTTCTTT.

This clone was counted between two and nine times. V gene TRBV6-1 combines with J gene TRBJ1-4, with 9 nucleotides matching TRBD1. The CDR3 has 13 amino acids. The junction had 3 bases not matched to a gene; V was cut back by 5 bases and J by 8 bases. From germline, CDR1 is MNHNS and CDR2 SASEGT. CDR3 protein: CASSRDREEKLFF. CDR3 coding DNA: TGTGCCAGCAGTCGGGACAGGGAGGAAAAACTGTTTTTT.

The CDR3 loop is CASRKPPGLAGEEGSTDTQYF. CDR3 coding DNA: TGTGCCAGTAGAAAACCCCCTGGACTAGCGGGAGAAGAGGGGAGCACAGATACGCAGTATTTT. This chain joins TRBV19 and TRBJ2-3, with 13 positions matching TRBD2. V lost 6 bases and J lost 0; bases outside the gene matches: 18. The CDR3 runs to 21 residues. The germline gives CDR1 LNHDA, CDR2 SQIVND (reference sequence). The variable domain in full, completed from reference TRBV19 and TRBJ2-3, reads DGGITQSPKYLFRKEGQNVTLSCEQNLNHDAMYWYRQDPGQGLRLIYYSQIVNDFQKGDIAEGYSVSREKKESFPLTVTSAQKNPTAFYLCASRKPPGLAGEEGSTDTQYFGPGTRLTVL.